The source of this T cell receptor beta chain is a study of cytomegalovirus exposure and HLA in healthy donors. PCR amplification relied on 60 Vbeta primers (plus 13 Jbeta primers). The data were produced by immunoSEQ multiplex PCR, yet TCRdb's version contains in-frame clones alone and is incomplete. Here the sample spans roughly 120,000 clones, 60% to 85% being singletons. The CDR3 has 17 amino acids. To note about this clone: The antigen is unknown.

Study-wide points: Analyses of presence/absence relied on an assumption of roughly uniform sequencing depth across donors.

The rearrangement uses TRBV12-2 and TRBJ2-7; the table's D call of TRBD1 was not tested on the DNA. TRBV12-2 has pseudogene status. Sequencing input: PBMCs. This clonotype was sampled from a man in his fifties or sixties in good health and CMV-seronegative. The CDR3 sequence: CASRLICRGTENYEQYV. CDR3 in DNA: TGTGCAAGTCGCTTAATCTGTCGGGGGACAGAAAACTACGAGCAGTACGTC.